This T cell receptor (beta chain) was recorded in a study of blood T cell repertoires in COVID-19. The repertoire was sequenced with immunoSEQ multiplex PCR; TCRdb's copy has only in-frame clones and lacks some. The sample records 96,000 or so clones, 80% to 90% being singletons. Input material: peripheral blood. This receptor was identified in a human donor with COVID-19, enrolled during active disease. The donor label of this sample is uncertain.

In DNA form, the CDR3 reads TGTGCCAGCAGCACCGGCAGGGTAACAGATACGCAGTATTTT. Its translation is CASSTGRVTDTQYF. The genes are TRBV9 and TRBJ2-3, with D tentatively TRBD1 (5 bases). The germline V gene encodes CDR1 SGDLS and CDR2 YYNGEE. The CDR3 length is 14 residues. Trimming cost V 4 bases and J 3 bases, with 12 bases left between them.